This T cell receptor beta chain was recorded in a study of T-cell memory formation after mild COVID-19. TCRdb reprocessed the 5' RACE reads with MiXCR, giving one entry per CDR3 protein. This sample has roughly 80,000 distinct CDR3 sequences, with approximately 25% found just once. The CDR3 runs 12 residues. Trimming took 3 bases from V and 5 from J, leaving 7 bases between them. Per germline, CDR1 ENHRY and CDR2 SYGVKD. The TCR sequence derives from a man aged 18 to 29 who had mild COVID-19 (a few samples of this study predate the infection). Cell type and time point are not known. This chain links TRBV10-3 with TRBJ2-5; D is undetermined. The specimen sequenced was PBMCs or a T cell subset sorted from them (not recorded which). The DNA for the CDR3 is TGTGCCATCAGTGAAACGGAGGAGACCCAGTACTTC. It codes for CAISETEETQYF.